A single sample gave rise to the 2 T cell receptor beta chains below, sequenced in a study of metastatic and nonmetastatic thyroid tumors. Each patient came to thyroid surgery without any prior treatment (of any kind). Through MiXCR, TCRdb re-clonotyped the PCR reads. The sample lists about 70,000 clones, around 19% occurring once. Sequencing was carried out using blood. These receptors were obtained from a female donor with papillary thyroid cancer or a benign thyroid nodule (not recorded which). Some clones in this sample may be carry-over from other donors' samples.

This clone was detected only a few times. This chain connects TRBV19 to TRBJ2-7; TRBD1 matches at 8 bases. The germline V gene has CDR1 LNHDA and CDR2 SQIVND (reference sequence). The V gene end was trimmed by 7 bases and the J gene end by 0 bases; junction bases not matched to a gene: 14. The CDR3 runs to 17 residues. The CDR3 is CASTHPATGGSSYEQYV. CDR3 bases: TGTGCCAGTACCCACCCTGCCACAGGGGGTAGCTCCTACGAGCAGTACGTC.

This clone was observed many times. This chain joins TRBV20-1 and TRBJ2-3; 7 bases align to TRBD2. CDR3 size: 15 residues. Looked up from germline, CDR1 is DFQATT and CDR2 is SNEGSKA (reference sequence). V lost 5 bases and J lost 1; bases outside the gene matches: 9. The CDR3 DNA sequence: TGCAGTGCTCCCAGTCCGGGGAGGGGCACAGATACGCAGTATTTT. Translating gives CSAPSPGRGTDTQYF.